This TCR beta chain was sequenced for a study of T cells after yellow fever vaccination. Study-wide findings and caveats: High-abundance clonotypes from the bulk population could contaminate FACS-sorted repertoires. There was a small share of clonotypes that showed up in both the CD4 and CD8 compartments.

The study made its TCR cDNA through 5'RACE template switching. That step introduced a universal primer site along with UMIs. TCRdb itself ran the 5' RACE reads through MiXCR, one entry per CDR3 protein. The repertoire holds just over 250,000 distinct CDR3 sequences, roughly 4.8% seen once, with about 3.5% in the top ten. J was trimmed by 7 bases and V by 4 bases; bases with no gene match: 7. The CDR3 extends over 14 amino acids. CDR1 and CDR2 (germline): SGHNT, YYREEE (reference sequence). This clonotype has more than one count but fewer than ten. Its antigen is unknown. This receptor was taken from a young man who received the YFV17D yellow fever vaccine. The sample consisted of CD4+ T cells sorted from PBMCs, taken on the day of the yellow fever booster vaccination. The gene calls are TRBV5-4 and TRBJ1-5; TRBD1 matches 8 bases. The CDR3 region is CASSRQGSGQPQHF. The CDR3 DNA follows: TGTGCCAGCAGCCGACAGGGGTCGGGACAGCCCCAGCATTTT.